The following is a TCR beta chain sequence with its context. Its antigen is not known. The data originate from a study of beta chain features in type 1 diabetes. The sequenced template was cDNA made from the entire isolated RNA. Assay: immunoSEQ multiplex PCR; the TCRdb copy retains only in-frame clones and omits some. The table has 620,000 or so clones, 15% to 17% seen once; the top ten hold 0.09% to 0.095%. The ends lost 0 bases at V and 3 bases at J; junction bases unmatched: 1. This CDR3 region has 13 residues. The germline CDR1 and CDR2 sequences are SQVTM and ANQGSEA. Whole-study findings and limits: There were fewer insertions and more deletions at the VDJ junctions of type 1 diabetes patients. The naive, central memory and Treg TCRB repertoires of patients appeared to be more similar to one another than those of healthy donors.

The source material was naive CD4+ T cells from blood. The TCR sequence derives from a man between 18 and 29 years old in good health. This rearrangement joins TRBV29-1 to TRBJ2-7, with TRBD1 identical over 8 bases. This CDR3 is CSVEETGGYEQYF. CDR3 coding DNA: TGCAGCGTTGAAGAAACAGGGGGCTACGAGCAGTACTTC.